The rows below give T cell receptor beta chains drawn from one sample of a study of glioma-infiltrating T cells. Each CDR3 protein is one row after TCRdb ran MiXCR on the multiplex PCR reads. The sample consists of more than 300,000 distinct CDR3 sequences, 41% of them appearing once. Sample: glioma tissue, nonneoplastic brain tissue, or PBMCs (not recorded which). The receptors stem from a human donor with low-grade glioma or glioblastoma, undergoing nonglioma brain surgery, or in good health (not recorded which). CDR3s include the opening cysteine and the closing phenylalanine or tryptophan. Each record gives: J gene, V gene, clone size, CDR3 length, D gene, CDR3 protein, CDR3 DNA. A D gene is named only where the DNA matches it firmly. Clone size is stated in some rows and not others, as once, few, many or a class when expanded.

TRBJ1-1 TRBV5-4 - 16 - CASSFGRGGLNTEAFF TGTGCCAGCAGCTTTGGGCGGGGAGGGCTGAACACTGAAGCTTTCTTT
TRBJ2-5 TRBV6-2/TRBV6-3 - 13 - CASTQEGFETQYF TGTGCCAGCACTCAAGAGGGATTCGAGACCCAGTACTTC
TRBJ2-7 TRBV10-3 - 16 - CAISEPPRTGSYEQYF TGTGCCATCAGTGAGCCCCCCCGGACGGGGAGCTACGAGCAGTACTTC
TRBJ2-1 TRBV4-1 few 16 - CASSQMTGQGYDEQFF TGCGCCAGCAGCCAGATGACTGGGCAGGGGTATGATGAGCAGTTCTTC
TRBJ1-1 TRBV6-2/TRBV6-3 medium-sized 12 - CASSWYGAEAFF TGTGCCAGCAGTTGGTATGGGGCCGAAGCTTTCTTT
TRBJ1-6 TRBV20-1 few 13 TRBD1 CSAGGTASRPLHF TGCAGTGCTGGGGGGACAGCGTCTAGACCCCTCCACTTT
TRBJ1-2 TRBV4-1 - 14 - CASSPSPAAYGYTF TGCGCCAGCAGCCCCTCTCCCGCGGCCTATGGCTACACCTTC
TRBJ1-5 TRBV6-1 many 18 TRBD1 CASSETLRDRGLRQPQHF TGTGCCAGCAGTGAAACTCTCCGGGACAGGGGGTTGAGGCAGCCCCAGCATTTT
TRBJ1-6 TRBV6-2/TRBV6-3 many 18 - CASRSRTAGSSYNSPLHF TGTGCCAGCAGATCACGAACCGCAGGGAGCTCCTATAATTCACCCCTCCACTTT
TRBJ1-1 TRBV19 once 16 - CASSIDLGAVGKEAFF TGTGCCAGTAGTATAGATCTCGGAGCGGTCGGTAAAGAAGCTTTCTTT
TRBJ1-1 TRBV27 many 13 - CASSQVGGTEAFF TGTGCCAGCAGTCAGGTGGGGGGCACTGAAGCTTTCTTT
TRBJ2-1 TRBV6-1 many 17 - CASSEAPGASSYNEQFF TGTGCCAGCAGTGAAGCCCCAGGGGCGAGCTCCTACAATGAGCAGTTCTTC
TRBJ2-3 TRBV4-2 - 15 TRBD1 CASSLGTVNTDTQYF TGTGCCAGCAGCCTCGGGACAGTTAACACAGATACGCAGTATTTT
TRBJ1-5 TRBV19 - 16 - CASSIVGEESNQPQHF TGTGCCAGTAGTATAGTAGGGGAGGAGAGCAATCAGCCCCAGCATTTT
TRBJ2-1 TRBV7-6 - 15 TRBD2 CTSSYTSGSGNEQFF TGTACCAGCAGCTATACTAGCGGGAGTGGAAATGAGCAGTTCTTC
TRBJ1-6 TRBV20-1 - 13 - CSATGTPNSPLHF TGCAGTGCGACCGGGACGCCGAATTCACCCCTCCACTTT
TRBJ2-2 TRBV6-2/TRBV6-3 - 16 TRBD1 CASSFRDRVRTAELFF TGTGCCAGCAGTTTCAGGGACAGGGTTCGCACCGCGGAGCTGTTTTTT
TRBJ2-3 TRBV20-1 few 12 - CSAYDDTDTQYF TGCAGTGCTTATGATGACACAGATACGCAGTATTTT
TRBJ1-2 TRBV7-9 once 13 - CASSFAAPVGYTF TGTGCCAGCAGCTTCGCCGCCCCAGTGGGCTACACCTTC
TRBJ2-7 TRBV14 - 13 - CASSQPDQLYAYF TGTGCCAGCAGCCAACCCGACCAACTATATGCTTACTTC
TRBJ2-4 TRBV2 many 13 - CASSEARADIQYF TGTGCCAGCAGTGAAGCCAGGGCGGACATTCAGTACTTC
TRBJ1-5 TRBV2 - 13 TRBD1 CAGSDRGGQPQHF TGTGCCGGGTCTGACAGGGGAGGTCAGCCCCAGCATTTT
TRBJ2-7 TRBV13 - 15 TRBD1 CASSRTGTGSYEQYF TGTGCCAGCAGCCGCACCGGGACAGGGTCCTACGAGCAGTACTTC
TRBJ2-6 TRBV27 few 20 TRBD1 CASSSLPPGQGATGANVLTF TGTGCCAGCAGTTCGTTACCTCCGGGACAGGGGGCCACGGGGGCCAACGTCCTGACTTTC
TRBJ2-1 TRBV20-1 many 15 - CSARISGGQYNEQFF TGCAGTGCTAGAATATCCGGGGGCCAGTACAATGAGCAGTTCTTC
TRBJ2-5 TRBV20-1 few 16 TRBD2 CSARAPGLAGGETQYF TGCAGTGCTAGGGCCCCGGGACTAGCGGGAGGGGAGACCCAGTACTTC
TRBJ2-1 TRBV14 - 18 TRBD2 CASSQGPSGLSSYNEQFF TGTGCCAGCAGCCAAGGACCTAGCGGGTTGAGCTCCTACAATGAGCAGTTCTTC
TRBJ2-3 TRBV7-9 few 14 - CASPPSKGPDTQYF TGTGCCAGCCCCCCCTCGAAAGGGCCAGATACGCAGTATTTT
TRBJ2-2 TRBV7-2 - 15 - CASSQLTLDTGELFF TGCGCCAGCAGCCAATTGACTCTCGACACCGGGGAGCTGTTTTTT
TRBJ1-1 TRBV5-1 - 14 - CASSLGPANTEAFF TGCGCCAGCAGCTTGGGGCCGGCCAACACTGAAGCTTTCTTT
TRBJ2-7 TRBV28 - 14 TRBD1 CASSTGTGTYEQYF TGTGCCAGCAGCACCGGGACAGGGACCTACGAGCAGTACTTC
TRBJ1-1 TRBV7-8 - 13 - CASSPERVGKAFF TGTGCCAGCAGCCCCGAGAGAGTCGGAAAAGCTTTCTTT
TRBJ2-1 TRBV7-2 - 15 - CASNRPGASHNEQFF TGTGCCAGCAACCGACCAGGGGCCTCCCACAATGAGCAGTTCTTC
TRBJ2-3 TRBV29-1 - 14 TRBD2 CSGRLAPSTDTQYF TGCAGCGGTCGACTAGCGCCGAGCACAGATACGCAGTATTTT
TRBJ2-5 TRBV20-1 - 16 - CSARGRLAGVQETQYF TGCAGTGCTAGAGGTCGACTAGCAGGGGTACAAGAGACCCAGTACTTC
TRBJ2-1 TRBV7-2 many 14 - CASSLGAGLNEQFF TGTGCCAGCAGCTTAGGGGCAGGGTTGAATGAGCAGTTCTTC
TRBJ2-2 TRBV20-1 - 14 TRBD1 CSARTGATAGELFF TGCAGTGCTAGGACAGGGGCGACGGCCGGGGAGCTGTTTTTT
TRBJ2-3 TRBV7-2 - 16 TRBD2 CASSILLALGTDTQYF TGTGCCAGCAGCATTTTACTAGCGCTCGGCACAGATACGCAGTATTTT
TRBJ2-3 TRBV11-2 - 15 TRBD2 CASSLGGRAQDTQYF TGTGCCAGCAGCTTAGGCGGGAGGGCCCAAGATACGCAGTATTTT
TRBJ2-7 TRBV6-1 many 13 - CASSFGEVPEQYF TGTGCCAGCAGTTTCGGAGAGGTACCCGAGCAGTACTTC
TRBJ1-5 TRBV12-3/TRBV12-4 - 14 - CASSSEQSNQPQHF TGTGCCAGCAGTTCGGAGCAGAGCAATCAGCCCCAGCATTTT
TRBJ1-2 TRBV25-1 many 13 TRBD1 CASSGRTGYGYTF TGTGCCAGCAGTGGACGGACAGGGTATGGCTACACCTTC
TRBJ2-3 TRBV7-2 - 14 - CASSLEGKADTQYF TGTGCCAGCAGCTTAGAGGGTAAAGCAGATACGCAGTATTTT
TRBJ1-2 TRBV20-1 many 15 - CSARRSSAGNYGYTF TGCAGCGCAAGGAGGTCGTCTGCCGGCAACTATGGCTACACCTTC
TRBJ1-3 TRBV7-6 few 12 - CASSFLGNTIYF TGTGCCAGCAGCTTCCTTGGAAACACCATATATTTT
TRBJ2-5 TRBV6-6 - 14 - CASSGGHSWEPQYF TGTGCCAGCAGCGGGGGACACTCCTGGGAGCCCCAGTACTTC
TRBJ2-5 TRBV13 once 17 TRBD2 CASSYRLAGVSQETQYF TGTGCCAGCAGCTACCGACTAGCGGGAGTTTCCCAAGAGACCCAGTACTTC
TRBJ2-1 TRBV6-2/TRBV6-3 many 18 - CASSFPTTGSSSYNEQFF TGTGCCAGCAGCTTCCCTACGACAGGATCGAGCTCCTACAATGAGCAGTTCTTC
TRBJ2-1 TRBV29-1 - 14 - CSVEVVTGRGEQFF TGCAGCGTTGAAGTGGTGACAGGGAGGGGTGAGCAGTTCTTC
TRBJ2-1 TRBV11-2 - 13 - CASSLGGVNEQFF TGTGCCAGCAGCTTAGGAGGGGTAAATGAGCAGTTCTTC